Each of the 12 T cell receptor beta chains below was sequenced from the same sample in a study of T cell changes during pregnancy in multiple sclerosis. The table came from immunoSEQ multiplex PCR; TCRdb's copy has only in-frame clones and leaves some out. The sample lists tens of thousands of clones, around 91% occurring once. Sequences were derived from peripheral blood, sampled in the third trimester of pregnancy. The source is a female donor in good health, enrolled as a control in a pregnancy study.

The chain is built from TRBV7-2 and TRBJ2-5, with D possibly matching TRBD2 (6 bases). The CDR3 is 15 amino acids. The V end was cut by 1 base, the J end by 5 bases, with 14 bases between. CDR1 SGHTA and CDR2 FQGNSA come from the germline V gene. This CDR3 reads CASSLGRGPGETQYF. The CDR3 nucleotides are TGTGCCAGCAGCTTAGGGAGGGGCCCCGGGGAGACCCAGTACTTC.

This clone occurred once. This chain connects TRBV9 to TRBJ2-2, with 7 positions matching TRBD2. The CDR3 sequence is 15 residues long. Germline CDR1 is SGDLS and CDR2 is YYNGEE. V lost 0 bases and J lost 7; bases outside the gene matches: 6. The CDR3 DNA reads as TGTGCCAGCAGCGTAGACTTATCGGGGGGCGGGGAGCTGTTTTTT. Translation gives CASSVDLSGGGELFF. Together with reference TRBV9 and TRBJ2-2, the CDR3 gives the full variable domain: DSGVTQTPKHLITATGQRVTLRCSPRSGDLSVYWYQQSLDQGLQFLIQYYNGEERAKGNILERFSAQQFPDLHSELNLSSLELGDSALYFCASSVDLSGGGELFFGEGSRLTVL.

The genes are TRBV7-2 and TRBJ2-7; TRBD2 might be the D (6 bases). This CDR3 is built from 14 residues. CDR1 and CDR2 from the germline V gene are SGHTA and FQGNSA. V shed 1 base and J shed 3 bases, with 10 bases lying between them. The CDR3 loop reads CASSLVGGNYEQYF. The CDR3 DNA reads as TGTGCCAGCAGCTTAGTCGGCGGGAACTACGAGCAGTACTTC.

The CDR3 protein is CASSLAGTGNHEQYF. The CDR3, as DNA: TGTGCCAGCAGCTTAGCGGGGACAGGGAACCACGAGCAGTACTTC. The V gene is TRBV7-2, the J gene TRBJ2-7; 9 bases map to TRBD1. J lost 5 bases, V lost 0 bases, and 5 bases had no gene match. Germline CDR1 reads SGHTA; CDR2 reads FQGNSA. CDR3 length: 15 amino acids. Supplemented by reference TRBV7-2 and TRBJ2-7, the full variable domain reads GAGVSQSPSNKVTEKGKDVELRCDPISGHTALYWYRQSLGQGLEFLIYFQGNSAPDKSGLPSDRFSAERTGGSVSTLTIQRTQQEDSAVYLCASSLAGTGNHEQYFGPGTRLTVT.

The genes are TRBV9 and TRBJ1-2; maybe TRBD1 (6 bases). Germline assignment: CDR1 SGDLS and CDR2 YYNGEE. Trimming shortened V by 3 bases and J by 6 bases, and 21 bases separated the two germline ends. CDR3 size: 16 residues. CDR3 loop: CASSGTSFLTGHGYTF. CDR3 coding DNA: TGTGCCAGCAGCGGTACATCGTTTTTGACAGGCCATGGCTACACCTTC.

The V call is TRBV30, the J call TRBJ2-5; 7 nucleotides align to TRBD2. V was clipped by 5 bases and J by 2 bases; unmatched bases: 11. Germline loops: CDR1 GTSNPN, CDR2 SVGIG (reference sequence). The CDR3 has 15 residues. The CDR3 loop is CAWGRGLTSQETQYF. The CDR3 bases are TGTGCCTGGGGGCGGGGACTAACATCGCAAGAGACCCAGTACTTC.

The gene calls are TRBV5-1 and TRBJ1-2; possible D gene TRBD1, 6 bases. The CDR3 sequence is 16 residues long. Trimming pared 2 bases from V and 0 bases from J, leaving 14 bases between. Germline CDR1 SGHRS, CDR2 YFSETQ. DNA of the CDR3: TGCGCCAGCAGCTTATGGGACACATCCTCTAACTATGGCTACACCTTC. Translated, it gives CASSLWDTSSNYGYTF.

The chain links TRBV19 to TRBJ2-5; 10 bases align to TRBD2. The CDR3 totals 15 residues. Looked up from germline, CDR1 is LNHDA and CDR2 is SQIVND (reference sequence). V shed 6 bases and J 5 bases; nucleotides not matched to a gene: 9. The CDR3 protein is CASSPGTSAKETQYF. DNA of the CDR3: TGTGCCAGTAGCCCCGGGACTAGCGCGAAGGAGACCCAGTACTTC. The variable domain in full, with the rest retrieved from reference TRBV19 and TRBJ2-5, is DGGITQSPKYLFRKEGQNVTLSCEQNLNHDAMYWYRQDPGQGLRLIYYSQIVNDFQKGDIAEGYSVSREKKESFPLTVTSAQKNPTAFYLCASSPGTSAKETQYFGPGTRLLVL.

CDR3 coding DNA: TGTGCCAGCAGCTTAGATACGGGGAGCTACGAGCAGTACTTC. Residues: CASSLDTGSYEQYF. The gene calls are TRBV11-2 and TRBJ2-7; the D gene is possibly TRBD2 (5 bases). The CDR3 loop spans 14 amino acids. Germline values: CDR1 SGHAT, CDR2 FQNNGV. V lost 0 bases, J lost 3 bases, and 9 bases lay in between.

V gene TRBV7-2 combines with J gene TRBJ2-5; D unresolved. The germline V gene has CDR1 SGHTA and CDR2 FQGNSA. V was shortened by 0 bases and J by 4 bases, with 3 bases between the two germline ends. The CDR3 has 12 amino acids. CDR3 amino acids: CASSLARETQYF. The CDR3 nucleotides are TGTGCCAGCAGCTTAGCTCGAGAGACCCAGTACTTC.

The chain links TRBV6-5 to TRBJ2-7, with D maybe TRBD2 (5 bases). Germline CDR1 reads MNHEY; CDR2 reads SVGAGI. The CDR3 consists of 14 residues. Trimming stripped 2 bases from V and 0 bases from J, with 8 bases between. The CDR3 loop is CASSYGRDSYEQYF. CDR3 in DNA: TGTGCCAGCAGTTACGGCCGGGACTCCTACGAGCAGTACTTC.

The rearrangement joins TRBV6-4 to TRBJ1-1, with D possibly TRBD1 on 5 matching bases. There are 15 residues in the CDR3. Germline values: CDR1 MRHNA, CDR2 SNTAGT. V was cut by 0 bases and J by 6 bases, with 14 bases left in between. The chain's CDR3 is CASSDSIGSGAEAFF. The CDR3, as DNA: TGTGCCAGCAGTGACTCGATTGGGTCGGGGGCTGAAGCTTTCTTT.